The 4 T cell receptor beta chains reported below all come from one sample, sequenced in a study of T cells in Graves' hyperthyroidism and ophthalmopathy. There were TCR beta CDR3 regions amplified from RNA transcripts. During a first-round RT-PCR of the TCR CDR3, the HTBI primer set was used. TCRdb reprocessed the multiplex PCR reads with MiXCR, giving one entry per CDR3 protein. The sample holds about 350,000 distinct CDR3 sequences, over 11% seen once. Sequenced material: blood. Receptors originate from a woman in her 30s with Graves' hyperthyroidism.

This clonotype has only a few counts. V is TRBV2 and J is TRBJ1-1; D possibly corresponds to TRBD1 (5 bases). The V end lost 8 bases, the J end lost 5 bases, and 9 bases lay between the germline ends. Germline CDR1 and CDR2: SNHLY and FYNNEI. The CDR3 sequence is 11 residues long. DNA for the CDR3: TGTGCCAGCTTAGAGGGGACTGAAGCTTTCTTT. Amino acid sequence: CASLEGTEAFF.

The chain couples TRBV28 to TRBJ2-2, with D possibly TRBD1 on 6 matching bases. Germline assignment: CDR1 MDHEN and CDR2 SYDVKM. The CDR3 has 15 amino acids. The V end lost 3 bases, the J end lost 2 bases, and 10 bases lay between the germline ends. CDR3 amino acids: CASSFYRVNTGELFF. Written as DNA, the CDR3 is TGTGCCAGCAGTTTCTACAGGGTCAACACCGGGGAGCTGTTTTTT.

This chain connects TRBV18 to TRBJ2-1, with D unclear. With 4 bases removed from V and 6 bases from J, the gap between germline ends came to 7 bases. CDR3 length equals 12 residues. The germline CDR1 and CDR2 sequences are KGHSH and LQKENI. The CDR3 DNA follows: TGTGCCAGCTCACTTCAATCCAATGAGCAGTTCTTC. It encodes CASSLQSNEQFF.

This clonotype occurred a few times. CDR3 in DNA: TGTGCCAGCAGTGATCCCGGGACAGGGGGCTACGAGCAGTACTTC. Translation gives CASSDPGTGGYEQYF. The chain uses TRBV25-1 and TRBJ2-7; 11 nucleotides match TRBD1. V lost 3 bases and J lost 3; bases outside the gene matches: 4. CDR3 length: 15 amino acids. Germline CDR1 MGHDK, CDR2 SYGVNS.